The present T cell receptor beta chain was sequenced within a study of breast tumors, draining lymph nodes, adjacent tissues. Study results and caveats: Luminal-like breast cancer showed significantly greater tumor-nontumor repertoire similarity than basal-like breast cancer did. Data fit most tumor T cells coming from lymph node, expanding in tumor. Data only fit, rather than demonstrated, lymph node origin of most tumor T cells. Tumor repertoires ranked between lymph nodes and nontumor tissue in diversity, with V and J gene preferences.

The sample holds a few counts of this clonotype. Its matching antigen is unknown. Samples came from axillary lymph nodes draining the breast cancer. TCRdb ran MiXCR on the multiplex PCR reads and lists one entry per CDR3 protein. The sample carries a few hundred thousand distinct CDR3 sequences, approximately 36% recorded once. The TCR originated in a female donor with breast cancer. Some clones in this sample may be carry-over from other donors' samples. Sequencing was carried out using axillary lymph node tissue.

CDR3 coding DNA: TGTGCCAGCAGATCACCAAACCGAAAAACCCAAGAGACCCAGTACTTC. Its translation is CASRSPNRKTQETQYF. J is TRBJ2-5 and V is TRBV6-6; D is ambiguous. Germline CDR1 MNHNY, CDR2 SVGAGI (reference sequence). V lost 6 bases and J 1 base, leaving 18 bases between the germline ends. This CDR3 comprises 16 residues.